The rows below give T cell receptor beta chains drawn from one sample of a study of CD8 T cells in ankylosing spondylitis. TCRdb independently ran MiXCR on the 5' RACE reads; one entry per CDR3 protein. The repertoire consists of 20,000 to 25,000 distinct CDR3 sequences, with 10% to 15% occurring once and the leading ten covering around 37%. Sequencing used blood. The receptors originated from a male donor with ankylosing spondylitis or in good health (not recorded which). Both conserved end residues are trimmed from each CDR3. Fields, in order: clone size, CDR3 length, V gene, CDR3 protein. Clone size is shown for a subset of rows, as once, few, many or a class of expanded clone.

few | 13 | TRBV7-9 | ASSQQWDTYNEQF
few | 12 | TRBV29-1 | SDRGLLVEETQY
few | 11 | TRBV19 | ASSVPGLLGYT
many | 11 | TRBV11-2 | ASSSGQGRGYT
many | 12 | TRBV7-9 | ASIPTGRNTEAF
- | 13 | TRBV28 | ASSFRDRGQETQY
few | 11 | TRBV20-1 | SARDQGAGEAF
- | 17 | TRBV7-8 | ASRVGTSGGLRGTGELF
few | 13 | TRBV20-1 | SARRTSGRDNEQF
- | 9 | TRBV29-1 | SVLTGNEQY
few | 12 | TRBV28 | ASSLIQAEETQY
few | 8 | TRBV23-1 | ARNEAEQF
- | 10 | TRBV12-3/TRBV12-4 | AAQGLGTEAF
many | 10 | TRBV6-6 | AIRQGSGELF
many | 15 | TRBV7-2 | ASSLGSGRSTGNEQF
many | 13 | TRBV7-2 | ASSLAWSTSYEQY
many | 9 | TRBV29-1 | SVEKGETQY
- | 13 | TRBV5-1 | ASSKEGSGANVEF
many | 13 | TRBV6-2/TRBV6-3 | ASSSGAGESYEQY
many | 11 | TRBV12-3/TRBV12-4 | ASSPGTDYGYT
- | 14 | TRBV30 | AWSPVLGGSTGELF
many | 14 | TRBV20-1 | SARDVRQAATDTQY